These 17 T cell receptor beta chains came from one sample sequenced in a study of cytomegalovirus exposure and HLA in healthy donors. Measured with immunoSEQ multiplex PCR; TCRdb has only the in-frame clones, and not every one. The table shows some 60,000 clones, with 95% to 96% occurring only once. Specimen: PBMCs. The receptors originated from a man younger than 35 in good health and CMV-seronegative.

The rearrangement uses TRBV7-8 and TRBJ1-1, with D possibly TRBD1 on 5 matching bases. The germline V and J ends were trimmed by 8 bases and 0 bases, with 16 bases remaining between them. The CDR3 loop spans 15 amino acids. Germline V CDR1 and CDR2: SGHVS, FQNEAQ. CDR3 nucleotides: TGTGCCAGCGTCCCTCGTAGACAGCTGAACACTGAAGCTTTCTTT. Protein sequence: CASVPRRQLNTEAFF.

CDR3 sequence (DNA): TGTGCCAGCAGCCCCCCTTACCGAGGGAGCGGGAAAACAGATACGCAGTATTTT. This encodes CASSPPYRGSGKTDTQYF. This chain connects TRBV7-9 to TRBJ2-3, with 7 bases aligning to TRBD2. CDR1 and CDR2 from the germline V gene are SEHNR and FQNEAQ (reference sequence). Trimming removed 5 bases from V and 3 bases from J; junction bases left unmatched: 17. The CDR3 sequence is 18 residues long.

The chain employs TRBV30 and TRBJ2-7; the D gene is possibly TRBD2 (6 bases). CDR1 and CDR2 from the germline V gene are GTSNPN and SVGIG (reference sequence). The CDR3 length is 14 residues. V was clipped by 4 bases and J by 4 bases, with 17 bases between them. CDR3 in DNA: TGTGCCTGGACCCCGGGAGCGGCTAGTTACGAGCAGTACTTC. This translates into CAWTPGAASYEQYF.

J is TRBJ1-1 and V is TRBV27, with D maybe TRBD1 (6 bases). Germline V gives CDR1 MNHEY, CDR2 SMNVEV (reference sequence). This CDR3 region has 15 residues. V lost 2 bases and J lost 2, with 12 bases in between. Here the CDR3 reads CASSLRGSGNTEAFF. CDR3 sequence (DNA): TGTGCCAGCAGTTTAAGGGGGTCGGGAAACACTGAAGCTTTCTTT.

This clone was recorded a few times. The chain employs TRBV28 and TRBJ1-1; 8 positions agree with TRBD1. V was clipped by 3 bases and J by 5 bases; unmatched bases: 8. The length of the CDR3 is 15 residues. Germline CDR1 MDHEN, CDR2 SYDVKM. This chain's CDR3 is CASSFLDRGGTEAFF. The CDR3 DNA is TGTGCCAGCAGTTTTTTAGACAGGGGAGGAACTGAAGCTTTCTTT.

The gene calls are TRBV5-8 and TRBJ2-5; D may be TRBD2 (6 bases). Trimming removed 0 bases at V and 8 bases at J, with 14 bases between. The CDR3 spans 14 residues. CDR1 SGHTS and CDR2 YDEGEE come from the germline V gene. The CDR3 coding sequence is TGTGCCAGCAGCTTGGTCGGAGGGCCATCAACCCAGTACTTC. This encodes CASSLVGGPSTQYF.

The J gene is TRBJ1-5, the V gene TRBV4-2; 7 bases fit TRBD1. The CDR3 length is 16 residues. Germline V lookup: CDR1 LGHNA, CDR2 YNFKEQ. J was trimmed by 3 bases and V by 1 base; bases with no gene match: 6. The CDR3 coding sequence is TGTGCCAGCAGCCAAGGGGGAACAGGGGTCAATCAGCCCCAGCATTTT. Its protein is CASSQGGTGVNQPQHF.

The chain joins TRBV7-9 to TRBJ2-7; TRBD1 matches 9 bases. Germline CDR1 and CDR2: SEHNR and FQNEAQ (reference sequence). The CDR3 spans 14 residues. V lost 7 bases, J lost 7 bases, and 11 bases stayed unmatched. The CDR3 here is CASNGPRTGEEQYF. The CDR3 bases are TGTGCCAGCAACGGACCCCGGACAGGGGAGGAGCAGTACTTC.

This clone has just one count. In DNA form, the CDR3 reads TGCGCCAGCAGCGTGGACAGTATGAACACTGAAGCTTTCTTT. It is translated as CASSVDSMNTEAFF. The chain is built from TRBV5-1 and TRBJ1-1; tentative D call: TRBD1 (6 bases). Germline V gene sequence: CDR1 SGHRS, CDR2 YFSETQ. V lost 4 bases and J lost 0, with 10 bases in between. This CDR3 is 14 amino acids long.

This clone was counted once. The chain recombines TRBV5-1 with TRBJ2-5; 10 bases are a match to TRBD2. The CDR3 has 18 amino acids. The junction had 13 bases not matched to a gene; V was cut back by 5 bases and J by 0 bases. CDR1 is SGHRS, CDR2 YFSETQ, per germline. CDR3 in DNA: TGCGCCAGCAGACCCGCCGGGACTAGCGTATTGTACCAAGAGACCCAGTACTTC. Residues: CASRPAGTSVLYQETQYF.

The CDR3 protein is CASSGGVETQYF. CDR3 nucleotides: TGCGCCAGCAGCGGGGGGGTAGAGACCCAGTACTTC. V and J are TRBV5-1 and TRBJ2-5; TRBD2 aligns across 7 bases. Germline-derived CDR1 and CDR2 are SGHRS and YFSETQ. J gave up 4 bases and V 4 bases, and 1 base lay outside the gene matches. The CDR3 is 12 residues long.

The DNA for the CDR3 is TGTGCCATCAGTGTAGGGACAGGTGGGGGATTTAACATTCAGTACTTC. Protein product: CAISVGTGGGFNIQYF. This sequence joins TRBV10-3 and TRBJ2-4; 8 bases agree with TRBD1. CDR3 length equals 16 residues. V trimming: 4 bases; J trimming: 7 bases; junction bases outside the gene matches: 12. Germline V gene sequence: CDR1 ENHRY, CDR2 SYGVKD.

The chain carries TRBV10-1 and TRBJ2-1; 12 bases are a match to TRBD2. The junction had 1 base not matched to a gene; V was cut back by 4 bases and J by 0 bases. The CDR3 length is 16 residues. Germline V gene data show CDR1 as WNHNN and CDR2 as SYGVQD (reference sequence). The CDR3 DNA follows: TGCGCCAGCAGTGCGGGACTAGCGGGCTCCTACAATGAGCAGTTCTTC. This translates into CASSAGLAGSYNEQFF.

The rearrangement joins TRBV28 to TRBJ1-5; no definite D call. V dropped 2 bases and J dropped 3 bases, with 8 bases sitting between them. Germline CDR1 is MDHEN and CDR2 is SYDVKM. This CDR3 comprises 14 residues. Here the CDR3 DNA reads TGTGCCAGCAGTTTAATCAGGTCCAATCAGCCCCAGCATTTT. Its protein product is CASSLIRSNQPQHF.

The chain has TRBV6-5 and TRBJ1-5; 9 positions agree with TRBD1. J was trimmed by 6 bases and V by 0 bases; bases with no gene match: 3. CDR3 length equals 15 residues. Germline V gives CDR1 MNHEY, CDR2 SVGAGI. CDR3 sequence reads: CASSYSQGASQPQHF. In DNA, the CDR3 is TGTGCCAGCAGTTACTCACAGGGGGCCAGTCAGCCCCAGCATTTT.

This clone has a handful of counts. The rearrangement links TRBV6-1 to TRBJ2-1; the match to TRBD2 covers 9 bases. From germline, CDR1 is MNHNS and CDR2 SASEGT. The CDR3 extends over 15 amino acids. After removal of 1 base from V and 10 bases from J, the junction contained 8 bases not matched to a gene. The CDR3 protein is CASSEEAGGTGEQFF. The CDR3 DNA follows: TGTGCCAGCAGTGAAGAGGCGGGAGGGACTGGAGAGCAGTTCTTC.

The chain combines TRBV5-4 with TRBJ2-3, with 8 bases that match TRBD2. With V trimmed by 1 base and J by 0 bases, 7 bases remained unmatched. Germline CDR1 and CDR2: SGHNT and YYREEE (reference sequence). The CDR3 has 17 residues. The CDR3 protein is CASSLLTASGSTDTQYF. CDR3 bases: TGTGCCAGCAGCTTGTTGACCGCTAGCGGGAGCACAGATACGCAGTATTTT.